The following is a T cell receptor beta chain sequence with its context. Its antigen is as yet unknown. This specimen comes from a study of beta chain features in type 1 diabetes. Study-level results: Type 1 diabetes patients showed fewer insertions and more deletions at VDJ junctions. PCR may have favored shorter templates equally in patients and controls. The naive, central memory and Treg TCRB repertoires looked more alike in patients than they did in healthy donors. In all four CD4+ subsets, TCRB CDR3 length was significantly, moderately reduced in type 1 diabetes. High-TCR-expressing cells could be over-represented by cDNA sequencing.

CDR3 length: 13 amino acids. Between the trimmed V and J ends, which lost 2 bases and 9 bases, there was a span of 11 bases. CDR1 and CDR2 (germline): MNHEY, SVGAGI. Sequencing targeted expressed TCRB transcripts, as all isolated RNA had been reverse transcribed. The assay was immunoSEQ multiplex PCR, and TCRdb's table has in-frame clones only and misses some. This table has around 310,000 clones, about 13% appearing once. Specimen: naive CD4+ T cells from blood. V usage is TRBV6-5 and J usage is TRBJ2-1; tentatively, D is TRBD1 (5 bases). The receptor comes from a woman aged 18-29 years with type 1 diabetes. The chain's CDR3 is CASSYGQGVEQFF. In DNA form, the CDR3 reads TGTGCCAGCAGTTACGGTCAGGGCGTTGAGCAGTTCTTC.